The rows below give T cell receptor beta chains drawn from one sample of a study of identical twins. TCRdb analysed the 5' RACE reads with MiXCR anew, one entry per CDR3 protein. This sample has around 250,000 distinct CDR3 sequences, with around 6.6% found just once. These records were also assigned to another study, of yellow fever vaccine responses in identical twins.

The specimen sequenced was memory (CD45RO+) T cells sorted from blood. The origin of the receptors is a woman under 30 in good health. The CDR3 runs from the conserved cysteine through the conserved F or W. The D gene is left open where the match is weak. Size values are once, few and many counts, or a class for expanded clones, and some rows have none.

V gene: TRBV2
CDR3 length: 13
J gene: TRBJ1-4
clone size: few
D gene: NA
CDR3 DNA: TGTGCCAGCAGTGGACAGGACGGCGGAAAACTGTTTTTT
CDR3 protein: CASSGQDGGKLFF

V gene: TRBV6-1
CDR3 length: 13
J gene: TRBJ2-7
clone size: NA
D gene: NA
CDR3 DNA: TGTGCCACTACTCGGACAGCATCCTACGAGCAGTACTTC
CDR3 protein: CATTRTASYEQYF

V gene: TRBV5-1
CDR3 length: 14
J gene: TRBJ2-7
clone size: many
D gene: NA
CDR3 DNA: TGCGCCAGCAGCTTGGCGCGCACCTCCTACGAGCAGTACTTC
CDR3 protein: CASSLARTSYEQYF

V gene: TRBV10-1
CDR3 length: 14
J gene: TRBJ1-1
clone size: few
D gene: TRBD1
CDR3 DNA: TGCGCCAGCAGCCCCCGACAGGGTCGGTCTGAAGCTTTCTTT
CDR3 protein: CASSPRQGRSEAFF

V gene: TRBV4-2
CDR3 length: 16
J gene: TRBJ2-3
clone size: many
D gene: TRBD1
CDR3 DNA: TGTGCCAGCAGCCAAGATGCGGGACAGGGACCAGATACGCAGTATTTT
CDR3 protein: CASSQDAGQGPDTQYF

V gene: TRBV18
CDR3 length: 13
J gene: TRBJ2-1
clone size: few
D gene: NA
CDR3 DNA: TGTGCCAGCTCACCGGGTATATACAATGAGCAGTTCTTC
CDR3 protein: CASSPGIYNEQFF

V gene: TRBV25-1
CDR3 length: 15
J gene: TRBJ2-1
clone size: NA
D gene: TRBD1
CDR3 DNA: TGTGCCAGCAGTGAATTGGGGACAGGGGACAATGAGCAGTTCTTC
CDR3 protein: CASSELGTGDNEQFF

V gene: TRBV7-8
CDR3 length: 16
J gene: TRBJ1-4
clone size: many
D gene: NA
CDR3 DNA: TGTGCCAGCAGAAAGTTCTCGACAGGAAATAATGAAAAACTGTTTTTT
CDR3 protein: CASRKFSTGNNEKLFF

V gene: TRBV28
CDR3 length: 13
J gene: TRBJ1-2
clone size: few
D gene: TRBD1
CDR3 DNA: TGTGCCAGCAGCCATCCGACAGGGACTGGCTACACCTTC
CDR3 protein: CASSHPTGTGYTF

V gene: TRBV12-3/TRBV12-4
CDR3 length: 14
J gene: TRBJ1-5
clone size: NA
D gene: NA
CDR3 DNA: TGTGCCAGCAGTTTAGGTCAGCAATTTCAGCCCCAGCATTTT
CDR3 protein: CASSLGQQFQPQHF

V gene: TRBV2
CDR3 length: 14
J gene: TRBJ2-6
clone size: NA
D gene: TRBD1
CDR3 DNA: TGTGCCAGCAGTGGACCGGACAGGGGGGTCGTCCTGACTTTC
CDR3 protein: CASSGPDRGVVLTF

V gene: TRBV6-1
CDR3 length: 14
J gene: TRBJ1-6
clone size: many
D gene: NA
CDR3 DNA: TGTGCCAGCAGTGAAACTCGTCTGAATTCACCCCTCCACTTT
CDR3 protein: CASSETRLNSPLHF

V gene: TRBV20-1
CDR3 length: 16
J gene: TRBJ2-5
clone size: few
D gene: TRBD1
CDR3 DNA: TGCTGTGCTAGGGATCTGGCAGGGGGCGAGGAAGAGACCCAGTACTTC
CDR3 protein: CCARDLAGGEEETQYF

V gene: TRBV3-1
CDR3 length: 16
J gene: TRBJ2-5
clone size: NA
D gene: NA
CDR3 DNA: TGTGCCAGCAGCCATCTTGGTAGTCAGGTAGGAGAGACCCAGTACTTC
CDR3 protein: CASSHLGSQVGETQYF

V gene: TRBV3-1
CDR3 length: 17
J gene: TRBJ2-4
clone size: many
D gene: TRBD2
CDR3 DNA: TGTGCCAGCAGCCCGTTGGCTAGCGGGGGGGCGAGGAACATTCAGTACTTC
CDR3 protein: CASSPLASGGARNIQYF

V gene: TRBV9
CDR3 length: 16
J gene: TRBJ2-3
clone size: NA
D gene: TRBD2
CDR3 DNA: TGTGCCAGCAGCATCCCTAGCGGGAGTGGCACAGATACGCAGTATTTT
CDR3 protein: CASSIPSGSGTDTQYF

V gene: TRBV7-8
CDR3 length: 19
J gene: TRBJ2-1
clone size: medium-sized
D gene: TRBD2
CDR3 DNA: TGTGCCAGCAGACGAATAGGGACTAGCGGGGGATCATCCGCAAATGAGCAGTTCTTC
CDR3 protein: CASRRIGTSGGSSANEQFF

V gene: TRBV5-5
CDR3 length: 15
J gene: TRBJ1-1
clone size: few
D gene: NA
CDR3 DNA: TGTGCCAGCAGCTTGGCCCCTAGGGAGAACACTGAAGCTTTCTTT
CDR3 protein: CASSLAPRENTEAFF

V gene: TRBV5-1
CDR3 length: 13
J gene: TRBJ1-6
clone size: many
D gene: NA
CDR3 DNA: TGCGCCAGCAGCTCGACAGGAAAACCACCCCTCCACTTT
CDR3 protein: CASSSTGKPPLHF

V gene: TRBV10-1
CDR3 length: 15
J gene: TRBJ2-1
clone size: NA
D gene: NA
CDR3 DNA: TGCGCCAGCAGTGACGGGGATTTGGGAGCCTGGGGAAGGTTCTTC
CDR3 protein: CASSDGDLGAWGRFF

V gene: TRBV12-3/TRBV12-4
CDR3 length: 15
J gene: TRBJ2-6
clone size: many
D gene: NA
CDR3 DNA: TGTGCCAGCAGTTTTCCCCTCTCTGGGGCCAACGTCCTGACTTTC
CDR3 protein: CASSFPLSGANVLTF

V gene: TRBV15
CDR3 length: 16
J gene: TRBJ1-5
clone size: many
D gene: NA
CDR3 DNA: TGTGCCACCAGCAGAGATCTAACAGCTAGCAATCAGCCCCAGCATTTT
CDR3 protein: CATSRDLTASNQPQHF

V gene: TRBV20-1
CDR3 length: 13
J gene: TRBJ1-1
clone size: few
D gene: NA
CDR3 DNA: TGCAGTGCTAGGGGACTCGAGTTTGGTGAAGCTTTCTTT
CDR3 protein: CSARGLEFGEAFF

V gene: TRBV12-3/TRBV12-4
CDR3 length: 16
J gene: TRBJ2-1
clone size: many
D gene: NA
CDR3 DNA: TGTGCCAGCAGTCCTGTAGGAATCCTCTCCTACAATGAGCAGTTCTTC
CDR3 protein: CASSPVGILSYNEQFF

V gene: TRBV9
CDR3 length: 16
J gene: TRBJ2-5
clone size: few
D gene: TRBD1
CDR3 DNA: TGTGCCAGCAGCGTCACCGGGACAGGGGGCCAAGAGACCCAGTACTTC
CDR3 protein: CASSVTGTGGQETQYF